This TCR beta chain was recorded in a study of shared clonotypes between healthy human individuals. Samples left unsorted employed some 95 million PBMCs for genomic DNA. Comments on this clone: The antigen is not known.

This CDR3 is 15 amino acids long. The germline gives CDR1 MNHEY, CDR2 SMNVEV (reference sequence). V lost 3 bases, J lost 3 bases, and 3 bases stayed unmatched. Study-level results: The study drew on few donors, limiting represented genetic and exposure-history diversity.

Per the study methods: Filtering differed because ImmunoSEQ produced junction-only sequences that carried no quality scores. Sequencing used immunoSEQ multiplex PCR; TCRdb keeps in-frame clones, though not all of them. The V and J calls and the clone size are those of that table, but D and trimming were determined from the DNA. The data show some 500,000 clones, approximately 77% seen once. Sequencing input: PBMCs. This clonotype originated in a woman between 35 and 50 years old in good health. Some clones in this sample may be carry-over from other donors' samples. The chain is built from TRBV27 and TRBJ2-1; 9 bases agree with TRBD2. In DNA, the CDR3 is TGTGCCAGCAGTTTTTTAGCGGGGGACTACAATGAGCAGTTCTTC. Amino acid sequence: CASSFLAGDYNEQFF.